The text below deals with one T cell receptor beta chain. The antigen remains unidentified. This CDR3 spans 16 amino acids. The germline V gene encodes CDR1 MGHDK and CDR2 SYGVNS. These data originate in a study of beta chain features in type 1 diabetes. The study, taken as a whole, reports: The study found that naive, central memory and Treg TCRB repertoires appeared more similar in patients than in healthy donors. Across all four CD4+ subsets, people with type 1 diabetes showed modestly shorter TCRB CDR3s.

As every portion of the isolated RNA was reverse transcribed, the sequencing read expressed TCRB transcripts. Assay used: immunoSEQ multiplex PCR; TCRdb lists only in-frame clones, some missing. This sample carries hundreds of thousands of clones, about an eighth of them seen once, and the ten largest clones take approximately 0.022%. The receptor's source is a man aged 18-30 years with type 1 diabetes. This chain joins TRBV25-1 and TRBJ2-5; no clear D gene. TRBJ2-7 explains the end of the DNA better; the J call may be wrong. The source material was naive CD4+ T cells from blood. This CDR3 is CASSEHETVVRHEQYF. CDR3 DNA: TGTGCCAGCAGTGAACACGAGACGGTGGTGCGGCACGAGCAGTACTTC.